The 20 T cell receptor beta chains reported below all come from one sample, sequenced in a study of T-cell reconstitution after alpha-beta-depleted transplantation in children. Unique molecular identifiers were incorporated during preparation of the TCRbeta library. MiXCR, applied by TCRdb to the PCR reads, yields one record per CDR3 protein. This table has hundreds of thousands of distinct CDR3 sequences, around 20% appearing once. This material consisted of PBMCs from the stem cell graft donor, taken from the stem cell graft. Receptors were obtained from a human donor who donated a stem cell graft to a child with acute lymphoblastic leukemia.

This chain links TRBV2 with TRBJ2-1; 8 bases fit TRBD2. V shed 1 base, J shed 4 bases, and the junction held 6 bases outside the gene matches. Per germline, CDR1 SNHLY and CDR2 FYNNEI. The CDR3 has 16 residues. The CDR3 here is CASSEVAGTLYNEQFF. In DNA, the CDR3 is TGTGCCAGCAGTGAAGTAGCGGGGACCCTTTACAATGAGCAGTTCTTC.

This clonotype occurred a few times. The CDR3 nucleotides read TGCAGCGCGCCCTCCCGGGCGGGAGGGCCGTGGGAGACCCAGTACTTC. It translates to CSAPSRAGGPWETQYF. The chain employs TRBV29-1 and TRBJ2-5; 9 bases match TRBD2. The CDR3 is 16 residues long. Unmatched junction bases numbered 17, after V lost 7 bases and J lost 5 bases. Germline values: CDR1 SQVTM, CDR2 ANQGSEA.

The rearrangement joins TRBV5-1 to TRBJ2-6; 7 bases align to TRBD2. The junction had 6 bases not matched to a gene; V was cut back by 0 bases and J by 0 bases. Germline values: CDR1 SGHRS, CDR2 YFSETQ. The CDR3 consists of 18 residues. The CDR3 region has the DNA TGCGCCAGCAGCTTGGGCCAGCGGGAATCCTCTGGGGCCAACGTCCTGACTTTC. Amino acids: CASSLGQRESSGANVLTF. The complete variable domain, with remaining parts taken from reference TRBV5-1 and TRBJ2-6, reads KAGVTQTPRYLIKTRGQQVTLSCSPISGHRSVSWYQQTPGQGLQFLFEYFSETQRNKGNFPGRFSGRQFSNSRSEMNVSTLELGDSALYLCASSLGQRESSGANVLTFGAGSRLTVL.

This clonotype appeared a few times. The chain is built from TRBV19 and TRBJ1-1, with a weak D call TRBD1 (5 bases). The germline V gene encodes CDR1 LNHDA and CDR2 SQIVND (reference sequence). V lost 3 bases and J lost 5, with 13 bases in between. This CDR3 is built from 14 residues. CDR3 in amino acids: CASSMRGRVTEAFF. In nucleotides, the CDR3 is TGTGCCAGTAGTATGAGGGGCAGGGTGACTGAAGCTTTCTTT. Drawing the rest from reference TRBV19 and TRBJ1-1, the complete variable domain is DGGITQSPKYLFRKEGQNVTLSCEQNLNHDAMYWYRQDPGQGLRLIYYSQIVNDFQKGDIAEGYSVSREKKESFPLTVTSAQKNPTAFYLCASSMRGRVTEAFFGQGTRLTVV.

This clonotype was counted many times. The chain employs TRBV5-1 and TRBJ2-7, with TRBD1 matching over 9 bases. CDR1 SGHRS and CDR2 YFSETQ come from the germline V gene. The CDR3 is made up of 14 amino acids. V shed 4 bases and J 5 bases; nucleotides not matched to a gene: 7. The DNA of the CDR3 is TGCGCCAGCAGCATCGGACAGGGGTTCGACGAGCAGTACTTC. It is translated as CASSIGQGFDEQYF.

V and J are TRBV27 and TRBJ2-7; 7 positions match TRBD1. J gave up 0 bases and V 7 bases, and 6 bases lay outside the gene matches. The CDR3 loop spans 14 amino acids. From germline, CDR1 is MNHEY and CDR2 SMNVEV (reference sequence). The CDR3 reads CASKQGPLSYEQYF. In DNA, the CDR3 is TGTGCCAGCAAACAGGGGCCACTCTCCTACGAGCAGTACTTC.

This clonotype was seen a handful of times. V and J are TRBV7-9 and TRBJ1-2, with 7 nucleotides matching TRBD1. The germline V gene encodes CDR1 SEHNR and CDR2 FQNEAQ (reference sequence). The V gene end was trimmed by 10 bases and the J gene end by 1 base; junction bases not matched to a gene: 9. This CDR3 contains 14 residues. The CDR3 reads CATLRDSDNYGYTF. In DNA, the CDR3 is TGTGCCACCCTACGGGACAGCGATAACTATGGCTACACCTTC.

The chain is built from TRBV27 and TRBJ2-1; 10 positions match TRBD2. The CDR3 extends over 16 amino acids. Per germline, CDR1 MNHEY and CDR2 SMNVEV (reference sequence). J was trimmed by 4 bases and V by 7 bases; bases with no gene match: 10. CDR3 coding DNA: TGTGCCAGCAACGGGATAGCGGGAGGCCTTTACAATGAGCAGTTCTTC. Translation: CASNGIAGGLYNEQFF.

V is TRBV12-3 or TRBV12-4 and J is TRBJ2-5; the D is unclear. Deletions cut 6 bases from V and 7 bases from J, with 15 bases between. The CDR3 consists of 13 residues. The CDR3 reads CASSLGGLATQYF. CDR3 coding DNA: TGTGCCAGCAGCCTTGGTGGGTTGGCGACCCAGTACTTC.

This clonotype was seen a handful of times. CDR3: CASSRGGGTYNEQFF. For the CDR3, the DNA is TGTGCCAGCTCAAGGGGAGGAGGAACCTACAATGAGCAGTTCTTC. This chain joins TRBV12-3 or TRBV12-4 and TRBJ2-1, with D possibly being TRBD2 (6 bases). Trimming stripped 8 bases from V and 2 bases from J, with 16 bases between. The CDR3 contains 15 residues.

This clonotype was counted a few times. The chain uses TRBV2 and TRBJ1-5, with TRBD1 matching 7 bases. CDR1 SNHLY and CDR2 FYNNEI come from the germline V gene. The length of the CDR3 is 15 residues. J was trimmed by 4 bases and V by 2 bases; bases with no gene match: 5. The CDR3: CASSESGGYNQPQHF. The CDR3 region has the DNA TGTGCCAGCAGTGAATCAGGGGGATATAATCAGCCCCAGCATTTT.

This clonotype was picked up a small number of times. V gene TRBV6-5 combines with J gene TRBJ2-7, with D perhaps matching TRBD2 (6 bases). Trimming shortened V by 2 bases and J by 7 bases, and 9 bases separated the two germline ends. This CDR3 contains 12 residues. Germline CDR1 reads MNHEY; CDR2 reads SVGAGI. The CDR3 protein is CASSYGAGEQYF. DNA for the CDR3: TGTGCCAGCAGTTACGGGGCGGGGGAGCAGTACTTC.

A few counts support this clonotype. The CDR3 sequence is CASSLDGAATDTQYF. The CDR3 coding sequence is TGCGCCAGCAGCTTGGATGGAGCCGCCACAGATACGCAGTATTTT. The chain joins TRBV5-1 to TRBJ2-3, with no clear D. The CDR3 totals 15 residues. The V gene lost 0 bases and the J gene lost 2 bases, with 10 bases spanning the gap. CDR1 is SGHRS and CDR2 is YFSETQ in the germline V gene.

The rearrangement joins TRBV7-3 to TRBJ2-7, with D tentatively TRBD2 (5 bases). Germline lookup yields CDR1 SGHTA and CDR2 FQGTGA. Trimming cost V 2 bases and J 4 bases, with 12 bases left between them. This CDR3 contains 14 residues. The CDR3 DNA reads TGTGCCAGCAGCTTACTCCCTAGCCTATACGAGCAGTACTTC. Encoded protein: CASSLLPSLYEQYF.

The rearrangement uses TRBV3-1 and TRBJ2-1, with TRBD1 matching over 11 bases. This CDR3 spans 14 amino acids. V shed 4 bases and J 8 bases; nucleotides not matched to a gene: 4. CDR1 is LGHDT, CDR2 YNNKEL, per germline (reference sequence). In DNA form, the CDR3 reads TGTGCCAGCAGCCGGGACAGGGGGTTCTATGAGCAGTTCTTC. Protein product: CASSRDRGFYEQFF.

V and J are TRBV15 and TRBJ2-3; 14 bases line up with TRBD2. Germline V gene lookup returns CDR1 LNHNV and CDR2 YYDKDF (reference sequence). The CDR3 extends over 16 amino acids. Trimming removed 4 bases from V and 3 bases from J; junction bases left unmatched: 3. CDR3 in amino acids: CATSTGTSGRTDTQYF. DNA of the CDR3: TGTGCCACCAGCACCGGGACTAGCGGGAGAACAGATACGCAGTATTTT.

V usage is TRBV12-3 or TRBV12-4 and J usage is TRBJ1-1, with 9 bases fitting TRBD1. The length of the CDR3 is 17 residues. The V gene end was trimmed by 6 bases and the J gene end by 1 base; junction bases not matched to a gene: 12. CDR3 nucleotide sequence: TGTGCCAGCAGCTCCTACTTGGGGACAGGGAAGAACACTGAAGCTTTCTTT. Amino acids: CASSSYLGTGKNTEAFF.

The rearrangement uses TRBV7-8 and TRBJ2-7; possibly TRBD2 for D (6 bases). The CDR3 runs 16 residues. The germline CDR1 and CDR2 sequences are SGHVS and FQNEAQ. V lost 1 base to trimming and J lost 3 bases, with 16 bases between them. The CDR3, as DNA: TGTGCCAGCAGCTTAGGCCCTTTCGGGGGAGACTACGAGCAGTACTTC. Translated, it gives CASSLGPFGGDYEQYF. Drawing the rest from reference TRBV7-8 and TRBJ2-7, the complete variable domain is GAGVSQSPRYKVAKRGQDVALRCDPISGHVSLFWYQQALGQGPEFLTYFQNEAQLDKSGLPSDRFFAERPEGSVSTLKIQRTQQEDSAVYLCASSLGPFGGDYEQYFGPGTRLTVT.

The chain uses TRBV5-1 and TRBJ2-3; 11 bases match TRBD2. CDR3 length: 16 residues. In germline, CDR1 is SGHRS, CDR2 YFSETQ. V was clipped by 5 bases and J by 3 bases; unmatched bases: 8. The chain's CDR3 is CASREGTSGPTDTQYF. CDR3 DNA: TGCGCCAGCAGAGAAGGGACTAGCGGTCCAACAGATACGCAGTATTTT.

The chain links TRBV9 to TRBJ2-3; a possible D gene is TRBD1 (6 bases). Germline CDR1 and CDR2: SGDLS and YYNGEE. The CDR3 length is 15 residues. Deletions cut 3 bases from V and 2 bases from J, with 13 bases between. The CDR3 nucleotides read TGTGCCAGCAGCGGGGGACAATCTATCACAGATACGCAGTATTTT. The encoded protein is CASSGGQSITDTQYF. Complete variable domain (other parts from reference TRBV9 and TRBJ2-3): DSGVTQTPKHLITATGQRVTLRCSPRSGDLSVYWYQQSLDQGLQFLIQYYNGEERAKGNILERFSAQQFPDLHSELNLSSLELGDSALYFCASSGGQSITDTQYFGPGTRLTVL.